These 16 T cell receptor beta chains share one sample of origin, sequenced in a study of cytomegalovirus exposure and HLA in healthy donors. A multiplex PCR was run with 60 Vbeta primers and 13 Jbeta primers. Measured with immunoSEQ multiplex PCR; TCRdb has only the in-frame clones, and not every one. This table holds 270,000 or so clones, about 93% found once. Material: PBMCs. All receptors derive from a girl between 2 and 10 years old in good health and CMV-seronegative.

The CDR3 sequence: CASSARLADTDTQYF. The CDR3 DNA sequence: TGTGCCAGCAGCGCCCGACTAGCGGACACAGATACGCAGTATTTT. V is TRBV7-2 and J is TRBJ2-3, with 9 bases aligning to TRBD2. Trimming took 5 bases from V and 2 from J; bases not matched to a gene: 5. The CDR3 is 15 residues long. CDR1 is SGHTA and CDR2 is FQGNSA in the germline V gene.

V usage is TRBV14 and J usage is TRBJ2-6; D not resolved. Germline V gene data show CDR1 as SGHDN and CDR2 as FVKESK. V dropped 1 base and J dropped 0 bases, with 7 bases sitting between them. The CDR3 length is 16 residues. The DNA for the CDR3 is TGTGCCAGCAGCCAAGTGAGAAACTCTGGGGCCAACGTCCTGACTTTC. Its translation: CASSQVRNSGANVLTF.

The chain is built from TRBV19 and TRBJ1-1; D gene ambiguous. Trimming stripped 8 bases from V and 4 bases from J, with 14 bases between. This CDR3 spans 13 amino acids. Germline CDR1 LNHDA, CDR2 SQIVND (reference sequence). The CDR3 sequence: CASLSGLSTEAFF. The CDR3 bases are TGTGCCAGTCTTTCTGGACTCAGCACTGAAGCTTTCTTT.

The rearrangement joins TRBV5-4 to TRBJ2-7; TRBD2 agrees at 7 bases. Germline CDR1 and CDR2: SGHNT and YYREEE (reference sequence). V trimming: 3 bases; J trimming: 3 bases; junction bases outside the gene matches: 6. CDR3 size: 14 residues. In nucleotides, the CDR3 is TGTGCCAGCAGCTCGGAACTAGCGAACTACGAGCAGTACTTC. It translates to CASSSELANYEQYF.

The V gene is TRBV29-1, the J gene TRBJ1-2; maybe TRBD1 (6 bases). CDR1 and CDR2 from the germline V gene are SQVTM and ANQGSEA. CDR3 length: 12 amino acids. Trimming took off 0 bases at V and 4 bases at J, with 6 bases between the two ends. CDR3 in DNA: TGCAGCGTTGAAGACAGGGGCTATGGCTACACCTTC. Encoded protein: CSVEDRGYGYTF. The full variable domain, completed using reference TRBV29-1 and TRBJ1-2, is SAVISQKPSRDICQRGTSLTIQCQVDSQVTMMFWYRQQPGQSLTLIATANQGSEATYESGFVIDKFPISRPNLTFSTLTVSNMSPEDSSIYLCSVEDRGYGYTFGSGTRLTVV.

The V and J genes are TRBV5-1 and TRBJ2-3, with 9 bases fitting TRBD2. The length of the CDR3 is 15 residues. The V gene's germline CDR1 is SGHRS and CDR2 YFSETQ. V lost 7 bases and J lost 4; bases outside the gene matches: 10. The CDR3 spells CASRPYSGSADTQYF. The CDR3 DNA reads as TGCGCCAGCCGACCCTATAGCGGGAGTGCAGATACGCAGTATTTT.

The rearrangement uses TRBV15 and TRBJ1-2; D remains unclear. Germline-derived CDR1 and CDR2 are LNHNV and YYDKDF (reference sequence). Deletions cut 0 bases from V and 0 bases from J, with 5 bases between. The CDR3 sequence is 14 residues long. CDR3 sequence: CATSRDITNYGYTF. As DNA, the CDR3 is TGTGCCACCAGCAGAGATATTACTAACTATGGCTACACCTTC.

The chain carries TRBV15 and TRBJ1-6; 7 bases fit TRBD1. The CDR3 covers 17 residues. The germline gives CDR1 LNHNV, CDR2 YYDKDF (reference sequence). After removal of 2 bases from V and 9 bases from J, the junction contained 13 bases not matched to a gene. The CDR3 DNA is TGTGCCACCAGCAGAAAAACAGGGGTGGTACTGAGTTCACCCCTCCACTTT. Residues: CATSRKTGVVLSSPLHF.

The chain links TRBV6-1 to TRBJ1-2, with D perhaps matching TRBD1 (6 bases). The germline V and J ends were trimmed by 4 bases and 3 bases, with 12 bases remaining between them. The germline V gene encodes CDR1 MNHNS and CDR2 SASEGT. The CDR3 is 14 residues long. The CDR3 spells CASSGGQTYYGYTF. CDR3 sequence (DNA): TGTGCCAGCAGTGGAGGACAGACCTACTATGGCTACACCTTC.

The V call is TRBV11-2, the J call TRBJ1-1, with a possible D match to TRBD1 (6 bases). The germline V gene has CDR1 SGHAT and CDR2 FQNNGV. Trimming removed 1 base from V and 6 bases from J, with 12 bases in between. This CDR3 is built from 14 residues. The CDR3 reads CASSLVRDIAEAFF. CDR3 sequence (DNA): TGTGCCAGCAGCTTAGTAAGGGACATCGCTGAAGCTTTCTTT.

This chain connects TRBV4-2 to TRBJ1-1, with D possibly being TRBD1 (6 bases). V was pared by 1 base and J by 11 bases, with 32 bases between. CDR1 LGHNA and CDR2 YNFKEQ come from the germline V gene. CDR3 size: 19 residues. The DNA of the CDR3 is TGTGCCAGCAGCCAAGTCTGGGGTGGGGGGGCCGGGATGTCTGAATACGCTTTCTTT. The encoded protein is CASSQVWGGGAGMSEYAFF.

Here the CDR3 DNA reads TGTGCCGGAGGACAGGGGGAATATGGCTACACCTTC. Its translation: CAGGQGEYGYTF. The chain uses TRBV7-9 and TRBJ1-2, with 10 bases lining up with TRBD1. The V segment lost 11 bases and the J segment 5 bases; nucleotides outside the gene matches: 5. Germline-derived CDR1 and CDR2 are SEHNR and FQNEAQ (reference sequence). CDR3 length: 12 amino acids.

The J gene is TRBJ1-2, the V gene TRBV5-1; no firm D call. Trimming shortened V by 1 base and J by 8 bases, and 12 bases separated the two germline ends. CDR1 is SGHRS, CDR2 YFSETQ, per germline. The CDR3 covers 13 residues. CDR3 sequence: CASSLTVTSGYTF. The CDR3 DNA sequence: TGCGCCAGCAGCTTGACAGTGACTAGCGGCTACACCTTC.

The chain combines TRBV30 with TRBJ1-1; D might be TRBD1 (5 bases). Germline CDR1 and CDR2: GTSNPN and SVGIG (reference sequence). The CDR3 is 13 residues long. V was shortened by 0 bases and J by 5 bases, with 10 bases between the two germline ends. Written as DNA, the CDR3 is TGTGCCTGGAGTGTAAGGGGAAGGACTGAAGCTTTCTTT. Translating it yields CAWSVRGRTEAFF.

The CDR3 nucleotides read TGTGCCAGCAGTCCCCGGACAGCCCTTACCTACGAGCAGTACTTC. It codes for CASSPRTALTYEQYF. This chain links TRBV27 with TRBJ2-7; TRBD1 might be the D (6 bases). V lost 5 bases and J lost 2, with 16 bases in between. Germline V gives CDR1 MNHEY, CDR2 SMNVEV (reference sequence). The CDR3 loop spans 15 amino acids.

The chain couples TRBV6-1 to TRBJ2-1; D not resolved. V gave up 1 base and J gave up 2 bases, with 3 bases separating them. The CDR3 runs to 13 residues. Germline assignment: CDR1 MNHNS and CDR2 SASEGT. The CDR3 sequence is CASSEGPYNEQFF. As DNA, the CDR3 is TGTGCCAGCAGTGAAGGGCCCTACAATGAGCAGTTCTTC.